Sequencing of this T cell receptor beta chain was carried out in a study of T cell responses to AZD1222 COVID-19 vaccine. Turning to the study itself: Pooling of second doses given at about 4 or about 12 weeks was done.

Study-level findings and limits: When two AZD1222 doses had been given, Spike-specific TCR breadth and depth rose. The CD4 TCRs associated with vaccination extended across spike and predominated at 160-218 and 743-854. Just a handful of AZD1222 recipients were seropositive at baseline.

Produced via immunoSEQ multiplex PCR; TCRdb's table is partial and in-frame only. The profile shows roughly 70,000 clones, 86% of them singletons. As concerns this clone: Its antigen is unidentified.

Germline V gene data show CDR1 as MNHEY and CDR2 as SVGAGI. The V segment lost 8 bases and the J segment 0 bases; nucleotides outside the gene matches: 4. The CDR3 is made up of 14 amino acids. This chain uses TRBV6-5 with TRBJ2-1, with 7 bases identical to TRBD2. This clonotype originated in an adult in good health. The input for sequencing was peripheral blood, taken on day 0 of AZD1222 vaccination. CDR3 residues: CASALADSYNEQFF. The CDR3 nucleotides are TGTGCCAGCGCCCTAGCGGACTCCTACAATGAGCAGTTCTTC.